The entry that follows covers one T cell receptor (beta chain) sequence. Germline CDR1 reads SGHAT; CDR2 reads FQNNGV. This CDR3 region has 16 residues. Trimming cost V 5 bases and J 0 bases, with 17 bases left between them. These data come from a study of blood T cell repertoires in COVID-19. Study at large: The United States, Italy and Spain supplied acute and convalescent COVID-19 samples. T cells, B-cell-depleted T cells, or PBMCs provided the cDNA or gDNA that served as material.

Original processing methods: Reference gene primer amplification yielded estimated nucleated cell counts. The assay was immunoSEQ multiplex PCR, and TCRdb's table has in-frame clones only and misses some. The V and J calls and clone size are taken from that table; D and trimming were inferred from the DNA. The table records 150,000 to 200,000 clones, 81% of them present only once. The receptor was isolated from a human donor in a cohort sampled during active COVID-19. Sequencing was done on a sample of peripheral blood. The chain carries TRBV11-2 and TRBJ2-7; D is possibly TRBD2 (7 bases). The CDR3 DNA sequence: TGTGCCAGCAGCCCCGGGGGGACAAGGAGCTCCTACGAGCAGTACTTC. This encodes CASSPGGTRSSYEQYF.